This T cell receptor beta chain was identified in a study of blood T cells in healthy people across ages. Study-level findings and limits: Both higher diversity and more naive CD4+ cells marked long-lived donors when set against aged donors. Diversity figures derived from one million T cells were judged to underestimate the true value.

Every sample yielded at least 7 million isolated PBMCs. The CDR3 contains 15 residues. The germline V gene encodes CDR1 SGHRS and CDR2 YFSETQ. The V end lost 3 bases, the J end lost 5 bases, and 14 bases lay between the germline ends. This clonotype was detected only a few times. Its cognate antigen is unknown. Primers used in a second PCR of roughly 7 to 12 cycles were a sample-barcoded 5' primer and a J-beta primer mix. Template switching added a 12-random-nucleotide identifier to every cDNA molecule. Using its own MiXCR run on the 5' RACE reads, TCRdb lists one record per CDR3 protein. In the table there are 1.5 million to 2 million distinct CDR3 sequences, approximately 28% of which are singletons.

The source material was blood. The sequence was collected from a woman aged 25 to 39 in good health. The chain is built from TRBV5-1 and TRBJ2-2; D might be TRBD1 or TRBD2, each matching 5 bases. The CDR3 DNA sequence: TGCGCCAGCAGCTCGAAGGGGTCGGGGACCGGGGAGCTGTTTTTT. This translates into CASSSKGSGTGELFF. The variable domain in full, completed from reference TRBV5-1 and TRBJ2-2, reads KAGVTQTPRYLIKTRGQQVTLSCSPISGHRSVSWYQQTPGQGLQFLFEYFSETQRNKGNFPGRFSGRQFSNSRSEMNVSTLELGDSALYLCASSSKGSGTGELFFGEGSRLTVL.